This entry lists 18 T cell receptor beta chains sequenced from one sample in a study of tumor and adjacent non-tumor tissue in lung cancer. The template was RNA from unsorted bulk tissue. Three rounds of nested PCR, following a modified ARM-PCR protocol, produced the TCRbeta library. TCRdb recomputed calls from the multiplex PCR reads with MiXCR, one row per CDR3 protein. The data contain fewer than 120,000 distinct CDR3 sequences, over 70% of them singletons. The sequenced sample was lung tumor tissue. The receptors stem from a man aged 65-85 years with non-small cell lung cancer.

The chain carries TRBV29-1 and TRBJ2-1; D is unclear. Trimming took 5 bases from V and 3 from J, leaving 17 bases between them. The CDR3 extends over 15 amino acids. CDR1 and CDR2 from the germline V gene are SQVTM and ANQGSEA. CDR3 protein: CSVTHWSWSYNEQFF. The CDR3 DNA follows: TGCAGCGTTACCCACTGGTCATGGAGCTACAATGAGCAGTTCTTC.

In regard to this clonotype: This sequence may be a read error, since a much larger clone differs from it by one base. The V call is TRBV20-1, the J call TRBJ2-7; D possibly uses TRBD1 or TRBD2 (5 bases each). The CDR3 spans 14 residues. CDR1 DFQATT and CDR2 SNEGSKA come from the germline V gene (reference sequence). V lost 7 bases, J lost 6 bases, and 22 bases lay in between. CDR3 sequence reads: CSVIEGGSRGEQYF. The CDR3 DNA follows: TGCAGTGTTATTGAAGGTGGTTCGAGGGGCGAGCAGTACTTC.

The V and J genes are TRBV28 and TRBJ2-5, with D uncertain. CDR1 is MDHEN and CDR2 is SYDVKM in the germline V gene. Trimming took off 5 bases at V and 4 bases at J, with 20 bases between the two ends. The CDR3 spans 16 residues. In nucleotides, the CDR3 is TGTGCCAGCAGTACGAGAGCGCTTCCCCCCCTAGAGACCCAGTACTTC. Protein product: CASSTRALPPLETQYF. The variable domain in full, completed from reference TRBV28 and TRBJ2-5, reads DVKVTQSSRYLVKRTGEKVFLECVQDMDHENMFWYRQDPGLGLRLIYFSYDVKMKEKGDIPEGYSVSREKKERFSLILESASTNQTSMYLCASSTRALPPLETQYFGPGTRLLVL.

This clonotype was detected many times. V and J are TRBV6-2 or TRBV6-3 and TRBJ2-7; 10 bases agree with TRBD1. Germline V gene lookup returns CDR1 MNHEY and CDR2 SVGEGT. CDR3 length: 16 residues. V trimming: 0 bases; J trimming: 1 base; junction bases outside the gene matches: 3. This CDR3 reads CASSYSGQGLSYEQYF. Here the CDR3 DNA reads TGTGCCAGCAGTTACTCGGGACAGGGGTTATCCTACGAGCAGTACTTC.

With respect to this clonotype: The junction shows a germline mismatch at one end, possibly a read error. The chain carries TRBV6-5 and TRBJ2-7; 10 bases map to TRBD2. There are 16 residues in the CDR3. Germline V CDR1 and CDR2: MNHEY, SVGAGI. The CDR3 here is CACSYSIGTSAREQYF. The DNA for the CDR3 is TGTGCCTGCAGTTACTCTATAGGGACTAGCGCTCGCGAGCAGTACTTC.

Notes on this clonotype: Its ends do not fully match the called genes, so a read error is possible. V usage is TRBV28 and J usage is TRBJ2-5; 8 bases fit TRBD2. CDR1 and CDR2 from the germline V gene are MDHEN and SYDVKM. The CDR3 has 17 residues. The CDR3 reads CTSSPGLAAVYGKTQYF. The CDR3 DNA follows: TGTACCAGCAGTCCAGGACTAGCAGCCGTGTATGGGAAGACCCAGTACTTC.

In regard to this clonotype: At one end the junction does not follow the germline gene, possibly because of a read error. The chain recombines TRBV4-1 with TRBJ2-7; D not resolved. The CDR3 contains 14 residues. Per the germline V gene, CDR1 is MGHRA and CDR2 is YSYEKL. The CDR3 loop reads CTSSPIGLSSEQYF. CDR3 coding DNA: TGTACCAGCAGCCCCATAGGCCTCTCTTCCGAGCAGTACTTC.

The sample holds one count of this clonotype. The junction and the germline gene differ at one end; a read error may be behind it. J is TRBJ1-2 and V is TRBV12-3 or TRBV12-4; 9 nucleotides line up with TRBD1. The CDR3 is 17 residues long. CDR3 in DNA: TGTACCAGCAGTTTAAAACTGGGGACAGGGATAAACTATGGCTACACCTTC. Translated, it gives CTSSLKLGTGINYGYTF.

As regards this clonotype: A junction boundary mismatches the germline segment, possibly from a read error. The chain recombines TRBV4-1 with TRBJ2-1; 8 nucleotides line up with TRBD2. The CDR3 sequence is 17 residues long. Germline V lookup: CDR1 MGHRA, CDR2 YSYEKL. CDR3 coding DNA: TGTACCAGCAGCCAAGTCTTTAGCGGGACTGGGTGGAATGAGCAGTTCTTC. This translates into CTSSQVFSGTGWNEQFF.

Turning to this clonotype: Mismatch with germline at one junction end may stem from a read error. CDR3 DNA sequence: TGTGTCAGCAGCCTGGGCGGGTACTACAATGAGCAGTTCTTC. This codes for CVSSLGGYYNEQFF. This chain uses TRBV5-4 with TRBJ2-1; D is perhaps TRBD2 (5 bases). This CDR3 region has 14 residues. Germline V lookup: CDR1 SGHNT, CDR2 YYREEE (reference sequence).

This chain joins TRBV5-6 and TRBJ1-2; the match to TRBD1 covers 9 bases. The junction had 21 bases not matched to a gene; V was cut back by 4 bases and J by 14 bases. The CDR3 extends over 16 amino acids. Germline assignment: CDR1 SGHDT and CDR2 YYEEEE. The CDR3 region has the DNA TGTGCCAGCAGCGTTTTGTACAGGGGGCGGAAAGATGCCTATACCTTC. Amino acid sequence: CASSVLYRGRKDAYTF.

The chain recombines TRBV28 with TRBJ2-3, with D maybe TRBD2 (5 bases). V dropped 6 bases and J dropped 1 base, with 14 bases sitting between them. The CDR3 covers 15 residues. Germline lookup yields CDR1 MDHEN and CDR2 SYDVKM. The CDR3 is CASSPLKEGTDTQYF. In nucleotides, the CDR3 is TGTGCCAGCAGCCCATTAAAGGAGGGCACAGATACGCAGTATTTT.

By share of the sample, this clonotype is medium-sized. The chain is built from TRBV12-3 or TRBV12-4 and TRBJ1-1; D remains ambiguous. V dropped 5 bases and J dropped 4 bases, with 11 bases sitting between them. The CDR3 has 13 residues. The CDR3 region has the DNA TGTGCCAGCAGTCTGACAATCGTCACTGAAGCTTTCTTT. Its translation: CASSLTIVTEAFF.

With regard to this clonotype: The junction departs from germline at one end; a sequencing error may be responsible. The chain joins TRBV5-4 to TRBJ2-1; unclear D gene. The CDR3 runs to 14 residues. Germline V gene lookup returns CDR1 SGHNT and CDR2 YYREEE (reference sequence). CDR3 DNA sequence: TGTGTCAGCAGCTTGTTGGGCTACAACAATGAGCATTTCTTC. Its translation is CVSSLLGYNNEHFF. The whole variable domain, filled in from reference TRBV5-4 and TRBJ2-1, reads ETGVTQSPTHLIKTRGQQVTLRCSSQSGHNTVSWYQQALGQGPQFIFQYYREEENGRGNFPPRFSGLQFPNYSSELNVNALELDDSALYLCVSSLLGYNNEHFFGPGTRLTVL.

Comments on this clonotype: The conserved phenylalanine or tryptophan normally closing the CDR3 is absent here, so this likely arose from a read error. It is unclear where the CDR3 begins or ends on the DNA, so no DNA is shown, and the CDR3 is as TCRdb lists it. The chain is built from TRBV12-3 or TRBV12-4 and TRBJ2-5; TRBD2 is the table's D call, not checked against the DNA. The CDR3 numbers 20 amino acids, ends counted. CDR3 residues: CASRKGDHSTCGLPQETHYL.

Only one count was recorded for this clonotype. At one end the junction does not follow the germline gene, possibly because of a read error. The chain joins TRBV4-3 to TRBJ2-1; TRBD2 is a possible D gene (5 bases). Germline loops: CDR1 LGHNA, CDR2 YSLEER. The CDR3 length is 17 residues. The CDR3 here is CASSQDLEGAEYNEQFF. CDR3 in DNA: TGCGCCAGCAGCCAAGACCTAGAGGGAGCTGAATACAATGAGCAGTTTTTC.

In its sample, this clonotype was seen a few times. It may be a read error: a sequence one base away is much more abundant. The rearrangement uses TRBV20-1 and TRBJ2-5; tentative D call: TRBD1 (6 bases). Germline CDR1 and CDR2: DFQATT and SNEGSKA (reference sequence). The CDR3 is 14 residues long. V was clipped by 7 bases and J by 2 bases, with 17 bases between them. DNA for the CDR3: TGCAGTGATCACAGGGCCGGAGGACAAGAGACCCAGTACTTC. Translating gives CSDHRAGGQETQYF.

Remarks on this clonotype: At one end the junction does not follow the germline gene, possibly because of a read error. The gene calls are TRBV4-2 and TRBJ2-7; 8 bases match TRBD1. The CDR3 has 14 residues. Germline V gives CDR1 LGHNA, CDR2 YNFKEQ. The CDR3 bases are TGTGTCAACAGCCAAGGACAGGGTCTCTACGAACAGTACTTC. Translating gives CVNSQGQGLYEQYF.